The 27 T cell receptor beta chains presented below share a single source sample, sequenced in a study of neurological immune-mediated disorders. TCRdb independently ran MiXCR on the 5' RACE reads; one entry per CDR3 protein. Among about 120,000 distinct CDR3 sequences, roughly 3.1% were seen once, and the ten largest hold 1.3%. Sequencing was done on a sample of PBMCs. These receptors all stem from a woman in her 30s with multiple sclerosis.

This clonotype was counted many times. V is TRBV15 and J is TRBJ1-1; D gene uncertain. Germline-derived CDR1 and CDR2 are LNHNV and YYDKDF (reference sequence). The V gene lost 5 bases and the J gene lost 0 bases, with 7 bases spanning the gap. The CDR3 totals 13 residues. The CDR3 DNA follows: TGTGCCACCAGCTCAAAGATGAACACTGAAGCTTTCTTT. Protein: CATSSKMNTEAFF.

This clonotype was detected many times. The CDR3 bases are TGTGCCAGCTCCCCTGAGGTGGGGTACAATGAGCAGTTCTTC. Encoded protein: CASSPEVGYNEQFF. This chain uses TRBV27 with TRBJ2-1; D remains unclear. The germline V gene encodes CDR1 MNHEY and CDR2 SMNVEV (reference sequence). The CDR3 runs 14 residues. Trimming pared 8 bases from V and 4 bases from J, leaving 15 bases between.

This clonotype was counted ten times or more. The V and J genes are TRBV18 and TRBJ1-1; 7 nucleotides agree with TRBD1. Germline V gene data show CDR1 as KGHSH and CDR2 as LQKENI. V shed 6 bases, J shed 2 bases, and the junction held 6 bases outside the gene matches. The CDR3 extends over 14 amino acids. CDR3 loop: CASSPGTVNTEAFF. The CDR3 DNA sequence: TGTGCCAGCTCCCCCGGGACAGTTAACACTGAAGCTTTCTTT. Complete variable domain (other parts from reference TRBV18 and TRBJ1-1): NAGVMQNPRHLVRRRGQEARLRCSPMKGHSHVYWYRQLPEEGLKFMVYLQKENIIDESGMPKERFSAEFPKEGPSILRIQQVVRGDSAAYFCASSPGTVNTEAFFGQGTRLTVV.

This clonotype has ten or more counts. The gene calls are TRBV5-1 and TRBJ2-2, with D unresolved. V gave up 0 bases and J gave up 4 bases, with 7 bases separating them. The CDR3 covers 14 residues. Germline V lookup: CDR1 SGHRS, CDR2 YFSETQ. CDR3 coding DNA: TGCGCCAGCAGCTTGGATGGCTTCACCGGGGAGCTGTTTTTT. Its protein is CASSLDGFTGELFF.

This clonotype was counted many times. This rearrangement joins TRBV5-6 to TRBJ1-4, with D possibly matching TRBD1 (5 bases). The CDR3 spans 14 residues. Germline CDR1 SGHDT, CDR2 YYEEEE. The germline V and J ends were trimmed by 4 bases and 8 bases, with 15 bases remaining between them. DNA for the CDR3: TGTGCCAGCAGCGAAACGGGGCGGACCGAAAAACTGTTTTTT. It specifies CASSETGRTEKLFF.

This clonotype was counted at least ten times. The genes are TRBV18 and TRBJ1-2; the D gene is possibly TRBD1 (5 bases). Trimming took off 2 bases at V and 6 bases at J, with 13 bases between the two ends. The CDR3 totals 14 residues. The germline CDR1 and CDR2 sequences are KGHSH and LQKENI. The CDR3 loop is CASSPVRGSDGYTF. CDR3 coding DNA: TGTGCCAGCTCACCAGTCCGGGGCTCGGATGGCTACACCTTC.

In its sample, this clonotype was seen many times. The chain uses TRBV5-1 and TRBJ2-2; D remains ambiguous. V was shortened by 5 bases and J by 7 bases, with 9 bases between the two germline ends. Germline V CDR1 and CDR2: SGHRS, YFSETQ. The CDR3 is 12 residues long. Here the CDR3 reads CASRGIGGELFF. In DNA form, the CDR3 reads TGCGCCAGCAGAGGGATTGGCGGGGAGCTGTTTTTT.

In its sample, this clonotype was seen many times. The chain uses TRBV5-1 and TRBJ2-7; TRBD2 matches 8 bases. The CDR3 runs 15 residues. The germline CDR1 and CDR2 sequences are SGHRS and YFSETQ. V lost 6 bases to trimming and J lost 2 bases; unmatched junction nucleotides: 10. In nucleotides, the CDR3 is TGCGCCAGCACAACAGCGGGGGATAGGGCCTACGAGCAGTACTTC. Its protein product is CASTTAGDRAYEQYF.

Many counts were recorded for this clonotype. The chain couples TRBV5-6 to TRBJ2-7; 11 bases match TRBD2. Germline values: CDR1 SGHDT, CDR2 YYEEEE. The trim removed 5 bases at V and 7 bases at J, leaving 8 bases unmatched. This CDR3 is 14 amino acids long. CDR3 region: CASSKWTSGLEQYF. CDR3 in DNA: TGTGCCAGCAGTAAATGGACTAGCGGGCTAGAGCAGTACTTC.

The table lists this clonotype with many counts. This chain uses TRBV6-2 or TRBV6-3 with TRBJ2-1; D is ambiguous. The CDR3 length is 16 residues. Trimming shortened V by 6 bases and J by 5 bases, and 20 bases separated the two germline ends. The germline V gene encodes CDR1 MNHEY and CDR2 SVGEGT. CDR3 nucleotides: TGTGCCAGCAGCTCTGTTACAATTGTCAACGACAATGAGCAGTTCTTC. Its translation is CASSSVTIVNDNEQFF.

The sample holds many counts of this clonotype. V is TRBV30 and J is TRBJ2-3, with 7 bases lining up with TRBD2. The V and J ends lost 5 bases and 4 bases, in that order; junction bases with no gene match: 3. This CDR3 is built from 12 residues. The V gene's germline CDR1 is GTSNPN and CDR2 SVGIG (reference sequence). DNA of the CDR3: TGTGCCTGGGGGGAGGGCGCAGATACGCAGTATTTT. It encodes CAWGEGADTQYF.

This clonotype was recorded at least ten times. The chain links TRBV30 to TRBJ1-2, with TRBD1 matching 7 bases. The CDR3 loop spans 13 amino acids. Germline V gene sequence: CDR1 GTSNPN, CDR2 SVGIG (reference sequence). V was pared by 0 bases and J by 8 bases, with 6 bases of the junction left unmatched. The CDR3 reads CAWSVKGAWGYTF. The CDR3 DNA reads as TGTGCCTGGAGTGTCAAGGGGGCGTGGGGCTACACCTTC. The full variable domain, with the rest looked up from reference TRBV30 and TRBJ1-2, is SQTIHQWPATLVQPVGSPLSLECTVEGTSNPNLYWYRQAAGRGLQLLFYSVGIGQISSEVPQNLSASRPQDRQFILSSKKLLLSDSGFYLCAWSVKGAWGYTFGSGTRLTVV.

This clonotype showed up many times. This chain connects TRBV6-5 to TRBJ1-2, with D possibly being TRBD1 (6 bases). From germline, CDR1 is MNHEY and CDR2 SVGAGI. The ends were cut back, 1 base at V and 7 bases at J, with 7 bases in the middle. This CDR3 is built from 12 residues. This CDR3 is CASSYFRGGYTF. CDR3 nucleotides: TGTGCCAGCAGTTACTTCAGGGGTGGCTACACCTTC.

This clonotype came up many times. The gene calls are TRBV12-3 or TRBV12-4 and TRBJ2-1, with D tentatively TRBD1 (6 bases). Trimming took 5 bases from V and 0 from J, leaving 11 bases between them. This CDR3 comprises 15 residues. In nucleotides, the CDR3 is TGTGCCAGCAGTCCGGACAGCGGCTCCTACAATGAGCAGTTCTTC. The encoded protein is CASSPDSGSYNEQFF.

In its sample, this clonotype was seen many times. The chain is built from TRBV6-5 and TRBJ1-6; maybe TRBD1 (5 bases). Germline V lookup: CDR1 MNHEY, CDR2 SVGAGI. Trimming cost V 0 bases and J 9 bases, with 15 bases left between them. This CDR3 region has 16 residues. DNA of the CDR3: TGTGCCAGCAGTTACTCGAACCTGAGGGGCGGTTCACCCCTCCACTTT. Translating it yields CASSYSNLRGGSPLHF.

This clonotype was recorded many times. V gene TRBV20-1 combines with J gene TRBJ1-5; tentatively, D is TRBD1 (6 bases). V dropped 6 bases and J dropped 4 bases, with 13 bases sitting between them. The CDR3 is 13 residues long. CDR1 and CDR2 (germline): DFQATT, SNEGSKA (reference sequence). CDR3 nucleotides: TGCAGTGCGGGGGGCAGGGAGAATCAGCCCCAGCATTTT. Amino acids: CSAGGRENQPQHF.

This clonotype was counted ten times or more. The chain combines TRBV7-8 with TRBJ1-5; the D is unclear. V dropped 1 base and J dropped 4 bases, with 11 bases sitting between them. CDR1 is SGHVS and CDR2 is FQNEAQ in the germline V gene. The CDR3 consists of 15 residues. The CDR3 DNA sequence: TGTGCCAGCAGCTTAGAAGAAGCGGGGAATCAGCCCCAGCATTTT. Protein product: CASSLEEAGNQPQHF. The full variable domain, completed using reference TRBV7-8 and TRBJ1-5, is GAGVSQSPRYKVAKRGQDVALRCDPISGHVSLFWYQQALGQGPEFLTYFQNEAQLDKSGLPSDRFFAERPEGSVSTLKIQRTQQEDSAVYLCASSLEEAGNQPQHFGDGTRLSIL.

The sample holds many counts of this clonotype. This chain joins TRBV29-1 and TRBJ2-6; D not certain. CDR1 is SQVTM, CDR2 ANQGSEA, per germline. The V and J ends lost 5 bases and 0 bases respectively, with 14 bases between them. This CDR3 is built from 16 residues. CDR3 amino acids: CSVLEFVISGANVLTF. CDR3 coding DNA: TGCAGCGTTTTAGAATTTGTTATCTCTGGGGCCAACGTCCTGACTTTC.

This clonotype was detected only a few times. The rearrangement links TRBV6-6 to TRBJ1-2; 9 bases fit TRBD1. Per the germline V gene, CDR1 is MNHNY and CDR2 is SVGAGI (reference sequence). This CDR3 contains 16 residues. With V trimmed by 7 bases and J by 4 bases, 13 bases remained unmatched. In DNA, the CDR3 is TGTGCCAGCACCGTTGGACAGGGGAGGGGGACCTATGGCTACACCTTC. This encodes CASTVGQGRGTYGYTF.

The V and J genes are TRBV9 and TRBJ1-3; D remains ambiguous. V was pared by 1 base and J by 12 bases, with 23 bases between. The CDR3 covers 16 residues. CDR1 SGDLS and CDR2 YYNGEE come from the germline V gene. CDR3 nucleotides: TGTGCCAGCAGCGTACGAGACTTAGGCTCTGGAAAAAACATATATTTT. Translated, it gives CASSVRDLGSGKNIYF.

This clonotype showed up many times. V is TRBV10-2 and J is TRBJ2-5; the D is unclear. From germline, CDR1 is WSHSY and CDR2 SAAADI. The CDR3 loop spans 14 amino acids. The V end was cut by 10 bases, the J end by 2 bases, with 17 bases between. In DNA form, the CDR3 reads TGCGCCACCCTTGGTAAAAACGAGCAAGAGACCCAGTACTTC. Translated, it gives CATLGKNEQETQYF.

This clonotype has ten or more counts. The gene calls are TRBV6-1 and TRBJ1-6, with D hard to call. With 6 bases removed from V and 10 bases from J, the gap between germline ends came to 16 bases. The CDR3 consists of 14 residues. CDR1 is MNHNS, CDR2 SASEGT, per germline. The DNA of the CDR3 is TGTGCCAGCAGCGTCACACAATCCGGCTCACCCCTCCACTTT. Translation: CASSVTQSGSPLHF.

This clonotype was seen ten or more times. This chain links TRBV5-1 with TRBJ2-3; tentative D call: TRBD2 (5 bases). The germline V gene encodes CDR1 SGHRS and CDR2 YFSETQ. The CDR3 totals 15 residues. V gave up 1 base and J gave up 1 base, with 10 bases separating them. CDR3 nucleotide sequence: TGCGCCAGCAGCTTGAGAGGGCCAGGCACAGATACGCAGTATTTT. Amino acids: CASSLRGPGTDTQYF.

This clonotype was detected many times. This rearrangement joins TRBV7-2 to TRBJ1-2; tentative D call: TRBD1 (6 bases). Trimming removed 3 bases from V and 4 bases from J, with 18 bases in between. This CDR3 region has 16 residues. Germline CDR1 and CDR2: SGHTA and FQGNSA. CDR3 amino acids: CASSLIRGAPSYGYTF. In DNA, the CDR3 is TGTGCCAGCAGCTTGATACGGGGGGCCCCCTCCTATGGCTACACCTTC.

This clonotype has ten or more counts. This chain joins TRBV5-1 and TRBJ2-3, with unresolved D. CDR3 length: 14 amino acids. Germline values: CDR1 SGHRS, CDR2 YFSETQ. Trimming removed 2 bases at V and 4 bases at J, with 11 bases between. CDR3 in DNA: TGCGCCAGCAGCTTACAGAACATAGCAGATACGCAGTATTTT. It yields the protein CASSLQNIADTQYF.

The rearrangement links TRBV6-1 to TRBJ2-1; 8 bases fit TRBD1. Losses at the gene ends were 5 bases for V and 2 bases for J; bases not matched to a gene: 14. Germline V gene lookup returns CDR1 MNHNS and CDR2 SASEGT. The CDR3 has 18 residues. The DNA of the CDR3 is TGTGCCAGCAGTAAATTCCCTTCCAGGGGGCTCGCCTACAATGAGCAGTTCTTC. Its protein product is CASSKFPSRGLAYNEQFF.

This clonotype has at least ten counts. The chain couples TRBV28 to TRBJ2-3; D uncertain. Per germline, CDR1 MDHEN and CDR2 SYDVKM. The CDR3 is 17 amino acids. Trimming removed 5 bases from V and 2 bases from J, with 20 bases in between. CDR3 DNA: TGTGCCAGCAGTATCTATAACGTGTTGGGCTACACAGATACGCAGTATTTT. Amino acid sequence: CASSIYNVLGYTDTQYF.